This TCR beta chain was documented in a study of Ad26.COV2.S vaccination and SARS-CoV-2 variants. The wider study: Once, or twice with 56 days between doses, Ad26.COV2.S was given intramuscularly.

Regarding treatment: approximately 18 received Ad26.COV2.S at low or high dose, single or two shots; 5 received placebo; per-sample allocation not given. Samples analyzed were those drawn on day 63 after the first vaccine or placebo injection. Some clones are missing from TCRdb's copy, which holds only in-frame ones; the method was immunoSEQ multiplex PCR. Of roughly 380,000 clones listed, around 83% are singletons. The specimen comprised peripheral blood, sampled in a trial of Ad26.COV2.S vaccine versus placebo. The clonotype originates from a person between 18 and 60 years old who received the Ad26.COV2.S COVID-19 vaccine or a placebo.

Here the CDR3 reads CASSSQGSSSPLHF. The CDR3 DNA is TGTGCCAGCAGCTCACAGGGAAGTAGTTCACCCCTCCACTTT. The rearrangement uses TRBV7-9 and TRBJ1-6, with D tentatively TRBD1 (6 bases). The CDR3 consists of 14 residues. The V end lost 4 bases, the J end lost 9 bases, and 13 bases lay between the germline ends. Germline V gene data show CDR1 as SEHNR and CDR2 as FQNEAQ (reference sequence).